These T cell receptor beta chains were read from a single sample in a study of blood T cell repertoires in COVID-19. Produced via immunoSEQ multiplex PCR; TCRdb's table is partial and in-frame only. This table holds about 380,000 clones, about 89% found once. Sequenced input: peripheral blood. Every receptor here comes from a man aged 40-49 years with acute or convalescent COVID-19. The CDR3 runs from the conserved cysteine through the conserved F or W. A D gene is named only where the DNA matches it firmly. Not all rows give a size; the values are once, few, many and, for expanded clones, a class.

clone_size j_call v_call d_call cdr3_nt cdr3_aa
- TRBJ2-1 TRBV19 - TGTGCCAGTAGTATCGCCCTGGCCAATGAGCAGTTCTTC CASSIALANEQFF
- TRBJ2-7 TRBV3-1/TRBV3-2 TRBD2 TGTGCCAGCAGCCGCCAGGGAGGGACTAGCGACGAGCAGTACTTC CASSRQGGTSDEQYF
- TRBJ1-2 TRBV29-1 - TGCAGCGCCCAGGGGCAGTTCTATGGCTACACCTTC CSAQGQFYGYTF
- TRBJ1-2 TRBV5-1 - TGCGCCAGCAGCCCGGTTGGGGCAGACTATGGCTACACCTTC CASSPVGADYGYTF
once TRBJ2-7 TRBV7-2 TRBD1 TGTGCCAGCAGCATTGACAGGGGGCTCGCCTACGAGCAGTACTTC CASSIDRGLAYEQYF
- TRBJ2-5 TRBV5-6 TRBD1 TGTGCCAGCAGCTTGGGAGGGACAGGGCTTGGGGAGACCCAGTACTTC CASSLGGTGLGETQYF
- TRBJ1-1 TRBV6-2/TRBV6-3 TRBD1 TGTGCCAGCAGCTCCCAGGGGGCGGGGAACACTGAAGCTTTCTTT CASSSQGAGNTEAFF
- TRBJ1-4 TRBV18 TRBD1 TGTGCCAGCTCACCAGGACAGGGTGGTGAAAAACTGTTTTTT CASSPGQGGEKLFF
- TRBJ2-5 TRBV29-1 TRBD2 TGCAGCGTTGAAGATCCAGGACTAGTACTAAGTCAAGAGACCCAGTACTTC CSVEDPGLVLSQETQYF
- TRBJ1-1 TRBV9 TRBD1 TGTGCCAGCAGCGGCCCTGGGACAGGGATGAACACTGAAGCTTTCTTT CASSGPGTGMNTEAFF
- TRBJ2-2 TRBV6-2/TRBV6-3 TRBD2 TGTGCCAGCAGCCACGGGGGGGGGCAAGCCGGGGAGCTGTTTTTT CASSHGGGQAGELFF
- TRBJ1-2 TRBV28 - TGTGCCAGCAGTTTACCAGGGCGAGGCTACACCTTC CASSLPGRGYTF
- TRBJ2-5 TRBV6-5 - TGTGCCAGCACCAGATTAGGAGCGTACCAAGAGACCCAGTACTTC CASTRLGAYQETQYF
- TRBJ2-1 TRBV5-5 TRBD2 TGTGCCAGCAGCCCCGCCCGGACTAGCGGGGAACATGAGCAGTTCTTC CASSPARTSGEHEQFF
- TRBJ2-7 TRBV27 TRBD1 TGTGCCAGCAGTTTCGCCGGGACAGGGTACGAGCAGTACTTC CASSFAGTGYEQYF
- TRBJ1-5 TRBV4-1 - TGCGCCAGCAGCCAAGAAGGGCTAGGACAAAATCAGCCCCAGCATTTT CASSQEGLGQNQPQHF
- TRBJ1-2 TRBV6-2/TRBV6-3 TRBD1 TGTGCCAGCAGTCCAATGACTGCGACAGGGAAGAACTATGGCTACACCTTC CASSPMTATGKNYGYTF
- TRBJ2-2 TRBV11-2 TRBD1 TGTGCCAGCAGCGTACAGGGGGCAGGCGGGGAGCTGTTTTTT CASSVQGAGGELFF
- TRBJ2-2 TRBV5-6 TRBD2 TGTGCCAGCAGCCCCAGCGGGAGCACCGGGGAGCTGTTTTTT CASSPSGSTGELFF
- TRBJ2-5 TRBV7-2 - TGTGCCAGCAGCTTAGACGGGGCGGGGGCTCTCGGGACCCAGTACTTC CASSLDGAGALGTQYF
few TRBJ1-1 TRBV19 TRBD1 TGTGCCAGTAGGGATAGGACAGGGAACACTGAAGCTTTCTTT CASRDRTGNTEAFF
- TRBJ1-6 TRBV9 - TGTGCCAGCAGCGTATCTTCGAGCTCCTATAATTCACCCCTCCACTTT CASSVSSSSYNSPLHF
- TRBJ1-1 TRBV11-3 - TGTGCCAGCAGCCCAAGAGGTTTCTTT CASSPRGFF
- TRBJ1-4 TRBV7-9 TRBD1 TGTGCCAGCAGCTTAGGGAGCGGTGACAGGGATGAAAAACTGTTTTTT CASSLGSGDRDEKLFF
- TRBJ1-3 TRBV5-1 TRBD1 TGCGCCAGCACCACCTCAGGACAGGGGGGTGGAAACACCATATATTTT CASTTSGQGGGNTIYF
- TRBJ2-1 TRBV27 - TGTGCCAGCAGATCCACCGGGACATACAATGAGCAGTTCTTC CASRSTGTYNEQFF
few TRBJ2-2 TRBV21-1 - TGTGCCAGCAGCAAATATTCGGCTAGCGGATTTACCGGGGAGCTGTTTTTT CASSKYSASGFTGELFF
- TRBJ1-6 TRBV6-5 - TGTGCCAGCAGTTACCAGGGTAATTCACCCCTCCACTTT CASSYQGNSPLHF
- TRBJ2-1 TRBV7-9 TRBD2 TGTGCCAGCAGCTCCCGACTAGCGGGCTCCTACAATGAGCAGTTCTTC CASSSRLAGSYNEQFF
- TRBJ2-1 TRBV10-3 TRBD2 TGTGCCATCAGTGAGAGGTTTTCGCAACTAGCGGGGGACAATGAGCAGTTCTTC CAISERFSQLAGDNEQFF
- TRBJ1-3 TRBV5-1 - TGCGCCAGCAGCAGCCTTGCGGGGAACTCTGGAAACACCATATATTTT CASSSLAGNSGNTIYF
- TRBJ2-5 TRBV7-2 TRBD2 TGTGCCAGCAGCTTCGGACTAGCGCCCGAGACCCAGTACTTC CASSFGLAPETQYF
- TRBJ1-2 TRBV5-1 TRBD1 TGCGCCAGCAGAGGACAGGAGCGCTATGGCTACACCTTC CASRGQERYGYTF
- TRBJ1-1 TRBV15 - TGTGCCACCAGCAGGGCAAACCCTGAAGCTTTCTTT CATSRANPEAFF
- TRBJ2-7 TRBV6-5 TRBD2 TGTGCCAGCAGTTCCGGAGGGACTACCTACGAGCAGTACTTC CASSSGGTTYEQYF
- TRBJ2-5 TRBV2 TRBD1 TGTGCCAGCAGGGTTGACAGGGAAGAGACCCAGTACTTC CASRVDREETQYF
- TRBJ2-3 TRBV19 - TGTGCCAGTAGTCTAACCCCAGGGGAAAGGGGCCGCACAGATACGCAGTATTTT CASSLTPGERGRTDTQYF
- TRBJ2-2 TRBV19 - TGTGCCAGCCAAACAGGGATCTTAAAGACCGGGGAGCTGTTTTTT CASQTGILKTGELFF
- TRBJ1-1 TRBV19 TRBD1 TGTGCCAGTAGGCCTATACCGGGACAGCAAATGAACACTGAAGCTTTCTTT CASRPIPGQQMNTEAFF
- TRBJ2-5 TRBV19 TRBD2 TGTGCCTGTAGACTAGCGGGTCAAGAGACCCAGTACTTC CACRLAGQETQYF
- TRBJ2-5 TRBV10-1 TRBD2 TGCGCCAGCAGTGAGTCCCCTAGCGGGCCACAAGAGACCCAGTACTTC CASSESPSGPQETQYF
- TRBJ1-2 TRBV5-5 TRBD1 TGTGCCAGCAGCCAGGGGGCCAGCCTTACTAACTATGGCTACACCTTC CASSQGASLTNYGYTF
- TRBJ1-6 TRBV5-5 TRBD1 TGTGCCAGCAGCTCCCTGGCTCGGACAGGGGGGTCACCCCTCCACTTT CASSSLARTGGSPLHF
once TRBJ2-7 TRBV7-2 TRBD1 TGTGCCAGCAGCTTAAAAGGGGGCTTCTACGAGCAGTACTTC CASSLKGGFYEQYF
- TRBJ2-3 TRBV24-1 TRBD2 TGTGCCACCAGTGATTTGAGGATTGTCAGCGGGGGCCCCACAGATACGCAGTATTTT CATSDLRIVSGGPTDTQYF
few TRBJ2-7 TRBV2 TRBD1 TGTGCCAGCACTTGGGACAGGGGAGACTACGAGCAGTACTTC CASTWDRGDYEQYF
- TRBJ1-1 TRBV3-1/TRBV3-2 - TGTGCCAGCAGCCAGGCCCGGCAGGGCGGTAGCACTGAAGCTTTCTTT CASSQARQGGSTEAFF
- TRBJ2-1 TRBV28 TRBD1 TGTGCCAGCACCTCGGTTTACCGGACAGGAGGACACAATGAGCAGTTCTTC CASTSVYRTGGHNEQFF